One T cell receptor (beta chain) is described in this entry. The antigen remains unidentified. These data come from a study of cytomegalovirus exposure and HLA in healthy donors. Across the whole study: Early released data had around 79 million unique TCRs, all coming from HLA-typed donors. Caucasian-associated ancestry cluster membership applied to 75% to 85% of approximately 420 genotyped donors. Findings and caveats of the study: TCR beta sequences numbering 15,000 to 20,000 were associated with HLA alleles at 0.05 false discovery rate in a later analysis.

The V and J ends lost 2 bases and 0 bases, in that order; junction bases with no gene match: 8. The germline V gene has CDR1 SGDLS and CDR2 YYNGEE. CDR3 size: 17 residues. With 60 Vbeta and 13 Jbeta primers, the PCR was carried out. Here immunoSEQ multiplex PCR was the method, and the copy in TCRdb shows in-frame clones only, minus some. The table lists around 130,000 clones, about 75% of them singletons, with about 2.8% in the top ten. The rearrangement links TRBV9 to TRBJ2-1, with 7 bases matching TRBD2. Sequenced sample: PBMCs. This clonotype originated in a woman in her thirties or forties in good health and CMV-seropositive. CDR3 bases: TGTGCCAGCAGCGTCCCCCGGGAGGAGAGCTCCTACAATGAGCAGTTCTTC. This sequence encodes CASSVPREESSYNEQFF. Together with reference TRBV9 and TRBJ2-1, the CDR3 gives the full variable domain: DSGVTQTPKHLITATGQRVTLRCSPRSGDLSVYWYQQSLDQGLQFLIQYYNGEERAKGNILERFSAQQFPDLHSELNLSSLELGDSALYFCASSVPREESSYNEQFFGPGTRLTVL.